A selection of T cell receptor beta chains follows, all from one sample in a study of T cell responses to AZD1222 COVID-19 vaccine. This table comes from immunoSEQ multiplex PCR, and its TCRdb copy is limited to in-frame clones, with some not included. The table includes around 91,000 clones, approximately 90% detected once. Material: peripheral blood, obtained on day 0 of AZD1222 vaccination. The receptors here all came from an adult in good health. CDR3s include the opening cysteine and the closing phenylalanine or tryptophan. Each record gives: V gene, J gene, clone size, D gene, CDR3 DNA, CDR3 protein. D genes are given only for firm matches. Not every row has a clone size; where given, it reads once, few, many or a size class.

TRBV16,TRBJ1-5,-,-,TGTGCCAGCAGCCAATCGCACGGGAGCAATCAGCCCCAGCATTTT,CASSQSHGSNQPQHF
TRBV6-5,TRBJ2-2,-,-,TGTGCCAGCAGACCAAGCGGGAACACCGGGGAGCTGTTTTTT,CASRPSGNTGELFF
TRBV12-3/TRBV12-4,TRBJ2-7,few,-,TGTGCCAGCAGTCGGGACCTCAATAGAGAGCAGTACTTC,CASSRDLNREQYF
TRBV12-3/TRBV12-4,TRBJ1-5,-,TRBD1,TGTGCCAGCAGTCGACTAGGGGGCCAGCCCCAGCATTTT,CASSRLGGQPQHF
TRBV19,TRBJ1-3,-,-,TGTGCCAGTACCAGGCTTCCAGTCTCTGGAAACACCATATATTTT,CASTRLPVSGNTIYF
TRBV7-2,TRBJ1-3,-,-,TGTGCCAGCAGCTTCCAGGGTGGGTCTGGAAACACCATATATTTT,CASSFQGGSGNTIYF
TRBV3-1/TRBV3-2,TRBJ2-3,-,-,TGTGCCAGCAGCCAAGATCCCGCAGATACGCAGTATTTT,CASSQDPADTQYF
TRBV19,TRBJ2-1,-,TRBD2,TGTGCCAGTGGGACCGGGACTAGCTTTCACAATGAGCAGTTCTTC,CASGTGTSFHNEQFF
TRBV9,TRBJ2-7,-,-,TGTGCCAGCAGCCCTCTCGAGGGGGGCACGCAGTACTTC,CASSPLEGGTQYF
TRBV7-6,TRBJ2-6,once,-,TGTGCCACATCGACATACTCCACTGGGGCCAACGTCCTGACTTTC,CATSTYSTGANVLTF
TRBV7-2,TRBJ2-4,-,TRBD2,TGTGCCAGCAGCAGGACTAGGAGGGATAAAAACATTCAGTACTTC,CASSRTRRDKNIQYF
TRBV4-2,TRBJ2-1,-,TRBD2,TGTGCCAGCAGCCACCCCCTCGGGACTAGCGGGACCAATGAGCAGTTCTTC,CASSHPLGTSGTNEQFF
TRBV6-2/TRBV6-3,TRBJ2-4,once,-,TGTGCCAGCAGTAGCCCGTCTCAGGGGAACAAAAACATTCAGTACTTC,CASSSPSQGNKNIQYF
TRBV5-4,TRBJ1-2,-,TRBD1,TGTGCCAGCAGTCCCGGGACAGGGAACTATGGCTACACCTTC,CASSPGTGNYGYTF
TRBV2,TRBJ1-2,-,-,TGTGCCAGCAGTGAACAGGGGAGCTATGGCTACACCTTC,CASSEQGSYGYTF
TRBV9,TRBJ2-1,-,-,TGTGCCAGCAGCGTAGAGGGAAGTCCCTACAATGAGCAGTTCTTC,CASSVEGSPYNEQFF
TRBV5-1,TRBJ1-1,-,-,TGCGCCAGCAGCCTGACGGACATGAACACTGAAGCTTTCTTT,CASSLTDMNTEAFF
TRBV7-9,TRBJ1-4,-,TRBD1,TGTGCCAGCAGCCGCGGGACAGGGGGCGCAACTAATGAAAAACTGTTTTTT,CASSRGTGGATNEKLFF
TRBV11-2,TRBJ2-3,-,TRBD2,TGTGCCAGCAGCTTAGAGGCTAGCGGGACCTACACAGATACGCAGTATTTT,CASSLEASGTYTDTQYF
TRBV7-3,TRBJ1-6,-,TRBD1,TGTGCCAGCAGCGCCGGGACAGGGAAATCACCCCTCCACTTT,CASSAGTGKSPLHF
TRBV11-2,TRBJ2-7,-,-,TGTGCCAGCAGCTTAGGGATAGGGAGTGGCTACTACGAGCAGTACTTC,CASSLGIGSGYYEQYF
TRBV5-1,TRBJ2-2,once,-,TGCGCCAGCCGAGGGGAGTCGGGCACCGGGGAGCTGTTTTTT,CASRGESGTGELFF
TRBV2,TRBJ2-7,-,-,TGTGCCAGCAGTGAGCCGGGACGACCATCCTCCTACGAGCAGTACTTC,CASSEPGRPSSYEQYF
TRBV4-2,TRBJ2-2,-,TRBD2,TGTGCCAGCAGCCAAGATCTGAGGACTAGCGTAGCCGGGGAGCTGTTTTTT,CASSQDLRTSVAGELFF
TRBV7-2,TRBJ1-5,-,TRBD1,TGTGCCAGCAGCTTGATACAGGGGGCCTTCAATCAGCCCCAGCATTTT,CASSLIQGAFNQPQHF
TRBV9,TRBJ2-3,-,TRBD2,TGTGCCAGCAGCGTAGCTTGGGCTAGCGGGGGCATCGATACGCAGTATTTT,CASSVAWASGGIDTQYF
TRBV7-2,TRBJ1-2,few,-,TGTGCCAGCAGCTTATGGTCGGCACCTGGCTACACCTTC,CASSLWSAPGYTF
TRBV6-6,TRBJ2-5,-,TRBD1,TGTGCCAGCAGTTACTCGAAGGGGGCAGAGACCCAGTACTTC,CASSYSKGAETQYF
TRBV7-9,TRBJ2-7,-,TRBD1,TGTGCCAGCAGCTTACCTTTCTTGGGGGACAGGGGTTCCTACGAGCAGTACTTC,CASSLPFLGDRGSYEQYF
TRBV6-2/TRBV6-3,TRBJ2-5,-,-,TGTGCCAGCAGTCTAGCGCAGGGGGAGACCCAGTACTTC,CASSLAQGETQYF
TRBV5-6,TRBJ1-5,-,-,TGTGCCAGCAGCTCTATCAGGGACCCGGAGCAGCCCCAGCATTTT,CASSSIRDPEQPQHF
TRBV7-8,TRBJ1-4,-,TRBD1,TGTGCCAGCAGCCCGAGGACAGGGTTGGAAAAACTGTTTTTT,CASSPRTGLEKLFF
TRBV19,TRBJ1-3,-,TRBD1,TGTGCCAGTACCAACAGGGGTAGTGGAAACACCATATATTTT,CASTNRGSGNTIYF
TRBV12-3/TRBV12-4,TRBJ2-7,once,-,TGTGCCAGCAGTTGGGACGGCTACGAGCAGTACTTC,CASSWDGYEQYF
TRBV29-1,TRBJ1-2,-,-,TGCAGCGTTGAAGGTCTAGGCAGAGGCTACACCTTC,CSVEGLGRGYTF
TRBV25-1,TRBJ1-3,-,-,TGTGCCAGCAGTGAAGGACCGAGCTCTGGAAACACCATATATTTT,CASSEGPSSGNTIYF
TRBV5-6,TRBJ1-1,once,-,TGTGCCAGCAGCCGTACATCAACTGAAGCTTTCTTT,CASSRTSTEAFF
TRBV27,TRBJ2-7,-,TRBD1,TGTGCCAGCAGTATGACAGGGGTTGGCTACGAGCAGTACTTC,CASSMTGVGYEQYF
TRBV19,TRBJ2-7,-,TRBD1,TGTGCCAGTAGTATACTTCCGGGACAGGGCACCCACTACGAGCAGTACTTC,CASSILPGQGTHYEQYF
TRBV7-9,TRBJ2-7,-,-,TGTGCCAGCAGCTTTTACAAGGAGGCGGCCTACGAGCAGTACTTC,CASSFYKEAAYEQYF
TRBV10-3,TRBJ1-6,-,TRBD1,TGTGCCACCGACGACACAGGACAGGGACTCTCACCCCTCCACTTT,CATDDTGQGLSPLHF
TRBV7-6,TRBJ2-5,-,-,TGTGCCAGCAGCTTAGCGGACCTACAAGAGACCCAGTACTTC,CASSLADLQETQYF
TRBV18,TRBJ2-7,-,TRBD1,TGTGCCAGCTCACCAGGGACAGGGGACGTCTACGAGCAGTACTTC,CASSPGTGDVYEQYF
TRBV5-1,TRBJ1-2,-,TRBD1,TGCGCCAGCAGCTTGGGGTCAGGGGGCAGAGGTAGTGGCTACACCTTC,CASSLGSGGRGSGYTF
TRBV7-9,TRBJ1-2,-,-,TGTGCCAGCAGCTCTAATGTTCAGGGAGGAGGCTACACCTTC,CASSSNVQGGGYTF
TRBV24-1,TRBJ1-6,-,-,TGTGCCACCAGTGACCGAGACTCACCCCTCCACTTT,CATSDRDSPLHF
TRBV15,TRBJ1-2,-,TRBD1,TGTGCCACCAGCGGCTTGAGTTGGACAGGGAGCAACTATGGCTACACCTTC,CATSGLSWTGSNYGYTF
TRBV28,TRBJ2-3,-,-,TGTGCCAGCAGCGGGAGCACAGATACGCAGTATTTT,CASSGSTDTQYF
TRBV6-2/TRBV6-3,TRBJ2-3,-,-,TGTGCCAGCAGTTACTCGATTGTCTACACACATACGCAGTATTTT,CASSYSIVYTHTQYF
TRBV11-3,TRBJ1-4,-,TRBD1,TGTGCCAGCAGCTTAAACTTGGACAGGGTGGAGGCAACTAATGAAAAACTGTTTTTT,CASSLNLDRVEATNEKLFF
TRBV20-1,TRBJ1-6,-,-,TGCAGTGCTAGTGGGGAAACCTATAATTCACCCCTCCACTTT,CSASGETYNSPLHF